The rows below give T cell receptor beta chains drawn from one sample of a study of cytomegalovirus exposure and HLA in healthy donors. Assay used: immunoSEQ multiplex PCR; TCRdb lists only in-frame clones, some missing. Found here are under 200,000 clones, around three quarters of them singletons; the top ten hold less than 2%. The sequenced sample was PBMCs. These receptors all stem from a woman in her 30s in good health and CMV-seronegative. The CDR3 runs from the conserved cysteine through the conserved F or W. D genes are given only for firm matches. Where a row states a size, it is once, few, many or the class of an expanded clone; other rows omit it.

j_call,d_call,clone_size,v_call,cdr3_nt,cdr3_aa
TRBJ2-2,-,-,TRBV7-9,TGTGCCAGCAGCCCCCCGGCTAGCTTGGAGGAGCTGTTTTTT,CASSPPASLEELFF
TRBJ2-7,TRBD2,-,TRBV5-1,TGCGCCAGCAGCTTGGAGTCCAGACTAGCGGGAACTTACGAGCAGTACTTC,CASSLESRLAGTYEQYF
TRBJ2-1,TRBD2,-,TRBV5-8,TGTGCCAGCAGCCGGCGACTAGCGGGAGGGCCAGGAGCTTACAATGAGCAGTTCTTC,CASSRRLAGGPGAYNEQFF
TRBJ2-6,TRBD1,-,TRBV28,TGTGCCAGCACCGAGGGGGGACAGGGCGTGAGCGGGGCCAACGTCCTGACTTTC,CASTEGGQGVSGANVLTF
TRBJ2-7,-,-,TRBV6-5,TGTGCCAGCAGTAATACAGGGTACTCCTACGAGCAGTACTTC,CASSNTGYSYEQYF
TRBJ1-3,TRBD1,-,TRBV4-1,TGCGCCAGCAGCCAACAACAGGGGGAGACTGGAAACACCATATATTTT,CASSQQQGETGNTIYF
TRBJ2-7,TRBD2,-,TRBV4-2,TGTGCCAGCAGCCCTCGGACGCGGGAGAAGGGTTACGAGCAGTACTTC,CASSPRTREKGYEQYF
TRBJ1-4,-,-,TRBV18,TGTGCCAGCTCAAAACGAACAAATGAAAAACTGTTTTTT,CASSKRTNEKLFF
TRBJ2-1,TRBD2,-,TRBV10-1,TGCGCCAGCAGTGAGAGACTAGCGGGATGGGGCAATGAGCAGTTCTTC,CASSERLAGWGNEQFF
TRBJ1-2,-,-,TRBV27,TGTGCCAGCAGTCCAAGCCGGGACACCTATGGCTACACCTTC,CASSPSRDTYGYTF
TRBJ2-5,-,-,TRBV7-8,TGTGCCAGCAGCTCGGTAGAACTAGGAGACTTAGAACAGACCCAGTACTTC,CASSSVELGDLEQTQYF
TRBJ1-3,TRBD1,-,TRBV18,TGTGCCAGCTCACCGCTACAGACAGGGTCCATCTCCTCTGGAAACACCATATATTTT,CASSPLQTGSISSGNTIYF
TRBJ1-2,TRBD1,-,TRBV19,TGTGCCAGTATACCTGGACAGGGTGAGGGCTATGGCTACACCTTC,CASIPGQGEGYGYTF
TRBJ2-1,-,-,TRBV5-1,TGCGCCAGCAGCTTGTTACAGGGCCCTTACAATGAGCAGTTCTTC,CASSLLQGPYNEQFF
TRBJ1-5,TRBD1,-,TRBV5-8,TGTGCCAGCAGCTGGGATACAGGGGGTCACAATCAGCCCCAGCATTTT,CASSWDTGGHNQPQHF
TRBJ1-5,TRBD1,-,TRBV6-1,TGTGCCAGCAGTCGGACAGGCCAAGGCAATCAGCCCCAGCATTTT,CASSRTGQGNQPQHF
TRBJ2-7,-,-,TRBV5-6,TGTGCCAGCAGATCAATTCAGGGGAGAGGCTACGAGCAGTACTTC,CASRSIQGRGYEQYF
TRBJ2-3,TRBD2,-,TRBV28,TGTGCCAGCCAGAGCGGGAGTTTCGCAGATACGCAGTATTTT,CASQSGSFADTQYF
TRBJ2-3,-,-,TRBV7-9,TGTGCCAGCAGCTTAGTTGAAGGTACTAACACAGATACGCAGTATTTT,CASSLVEGTNTDTQYF
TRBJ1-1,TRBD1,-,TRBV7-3,TGTGCCAGCAGCTTAACCCCAACGACAGGGGGCACTGAAGCTTTCTTT,CASSLTPTTGGTEAFF
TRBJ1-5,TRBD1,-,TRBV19,TGTGCCAGTAGGTCTGGACAGGGAGGTTGGATCAATCAGCCCCAGCATTTT,CASRSGQGGWINQPQHF
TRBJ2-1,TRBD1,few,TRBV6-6,TGTGCCAGCAATAGCCACGACAGGGGGAATGAGCAGTTCTTC,CASNSHDRGNEQFF
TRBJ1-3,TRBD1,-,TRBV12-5,TGTGCTAGTGGTTTGGTATTCCCCCGTTTAGGCGGGGACAGGGAATCATCTGGAAACACCATATATTTT,CASGLVFPRLGGDRESSGNTIYF
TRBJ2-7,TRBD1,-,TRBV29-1,TGCAGCGCTGCGGACAGGGGGAAATACGAGCAGTACTTC,CSAADRGKYEQYF
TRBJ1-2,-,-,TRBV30,TGTGCCTGGAGTGTAACCGACTCTTGGGACTATGGCTACACCTTC,CAWSVTDSWDYGYTF
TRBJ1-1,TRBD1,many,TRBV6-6,TGTGCCAGCAGTACCCCGACAGGGAAGAACACTGAAGCTTTCTTT,CASSTPTGKNTEAFF
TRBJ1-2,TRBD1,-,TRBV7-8,TGTGCCAGCAGCTTAGCTAGGGTGGTAAGGCCAGGGGGCCGAAACTATGGCTACACCTTC,CASSLARVVRPGGRNYGYTF
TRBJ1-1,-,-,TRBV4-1,TGCGCCAGCAGCCAAGATATGGGGGGACTCAGGAAAGCTTTCTTT,CASSQDMGGLRKAFF
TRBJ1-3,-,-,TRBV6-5,TGTGCCAGCACCAAGGGGGGGCGAGGGGGAAACACCATATATTTT,CASTKGGRGGNTIYF
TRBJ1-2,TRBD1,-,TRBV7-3,TGTGCCAGCAGCTTAGGACAGGGGGCTCCCTATGGCTACACCTTC,CASSLGQGAPYGYTF
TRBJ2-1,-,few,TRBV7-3,TGTGCCAGCAGCTTAATGGGCAGGGGCAATGAGCAGTTCTTC,CASSLMGRGNEQFF
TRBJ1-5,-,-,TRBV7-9,TGTGCCAGCAGCGAGACCAGACGCCTCGGGGGACATTTT,CASSETRRLGGHF
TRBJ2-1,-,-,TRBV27,TGTGCCAGCAGCCCTACCCCCTCAGGGCATGAGCAGTTCTTC,CASSPTPSGHEQFF
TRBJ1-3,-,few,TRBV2,TGTGCCAGCAGTGATAGAGGCCTCTCTGGAAACACCATATATTTT,CASSDRGLSGNTIYF
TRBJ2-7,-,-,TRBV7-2,TGTGCCAGCAGCTTAGAACTACTCTACGAGCAGTACTTC,CASSLELLYEQYF
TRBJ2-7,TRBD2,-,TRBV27,TGTGCCAGCAGCCCGACTAGCGGGAGCTGGGGGACCCCCTACGAGCAGTACTTC,CASSPTSGSWGTPYEQYF
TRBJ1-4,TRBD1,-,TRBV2,TGTGCCAGCAGCGCGGACAGGGGGTATGAAAAACTGTTTTTT,CASSADRGYEKLFF
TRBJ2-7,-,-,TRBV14,TGTGCCAGCAGCCAAGGGAGGGCCTACGAGCAGTACTTC,CASSQGRAYEQYF
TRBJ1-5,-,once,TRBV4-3,TGCGCCAGCAGCCAAGATCTTACAGGGATTTTGAGCAATCAGCCCCAGCATTTT,CASSQDLTGILSNQPQHF
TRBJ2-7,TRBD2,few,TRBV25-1,TGTGCCAGCAGCTACTCCGGGACTAGAGCCTACGAGCAGTACTTC,CASSYSGTRAYEQYF
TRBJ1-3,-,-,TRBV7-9,TGTGCCAGCAGCTTAGTCGCGGCCTGGCCGACTGGAAACACCATATATTTT,CASSLVAAWPTGNTIYF
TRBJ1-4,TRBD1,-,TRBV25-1,TGTGCCAGCAGTGAACACAGGGGGCGAGTAATGGAAAAACTGTTTTTT,CASSEHRGRVMEKLFF
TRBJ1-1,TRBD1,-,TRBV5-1,TGCGCCAGCAGCCTGGGACAGGGATCCGGCACTGAAGCTTTCTTT,CASSLGQGSGTEAFF
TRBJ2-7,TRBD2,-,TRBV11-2,TGTGCCAGCAGGGGGGGACTAGCGGGAGTCCACGAGCAGTACTTC,CASRGGLAGVHEQYF
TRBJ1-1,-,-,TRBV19,TGTGCCAGTAGGTTAGGACAGAACACTGAAGCTTTCTTT,CASRLGQNTEAFF
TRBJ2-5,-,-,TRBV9,TGTGCCAGCAGCGGGGGGCTGGTGGAGACCCAGTACTTC,CASSGGLVETQYF
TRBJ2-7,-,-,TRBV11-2,TGTGCCAGCGGGAGGCCCTACGAGCAGTACTTC,CASGRPYEQYF
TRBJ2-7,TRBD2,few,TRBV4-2,TGTGCCAGCAGCCCGGGACTAGCGGGGGTACTCAGTGGGCAGTACTTC,CASSPGLAGVLSGQYF
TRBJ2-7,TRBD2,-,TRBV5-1,TGCGCCAGCAGCTTGGGGCTAGCGGGAGATTCATCTTACGAGCAGTACTTC,CASSLGLAGDSSYEQYF
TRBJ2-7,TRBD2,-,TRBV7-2,TGTGCCAGCAGCTTCCGGACTAGCGGGAGGTTCCAGTACTTC,CASSFRTSGRFQYF
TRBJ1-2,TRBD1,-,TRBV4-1,TGCGCCAGCAGCCACCTGGGACAGTCCTATGGCTACACCTTC,CASSHLGQSYGYTF
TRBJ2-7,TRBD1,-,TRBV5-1,TGCGCCAGCAGCCTCGACAGGGCGTACGAGCAGTACTTC,CASSLDRAYEQYF
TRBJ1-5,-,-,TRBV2,TGTGCCAGTTCCGACAGTAACAATCAGCCCCAGCATTTT,CASSDSNNQPQHF
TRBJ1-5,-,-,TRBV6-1,TGTGCCAGCAGCTCAGGGATGCGAGGTCAGCCCCAGCATTTT,CASSSGMRGQPQHF
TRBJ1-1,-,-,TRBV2,TGTGCCAGCACACTGGGAGCGCCTGAAGCTTTCTTT,CASTLGAPEAFF
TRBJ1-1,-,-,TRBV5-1,TGCGCCAGCAGCCGAACGTTAGCCACTGAAGCTTTCTTT,CASSRTLATEAFF
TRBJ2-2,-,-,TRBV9,TGTGCCAGCAGCACCTCCCCCCGGGTGTCCGGGGAGCTGTTTTTT,CASSTSPRVSGELFF
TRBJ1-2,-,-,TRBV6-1,TGTGCCAGCGTTAGGAGTTATGGCTACACCTTC,CASVRSYGYTF
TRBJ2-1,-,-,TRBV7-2,TGTGCCAGCAGCTTAGGGCCCACAGGACAGCAGTTCTTC,CASSLGPTGQQFF
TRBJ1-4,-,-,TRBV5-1,TGCGCCAGCAGCTTGGACGGGAGGTGGGAAAAACTGTTTTTT,CASSLDGRWEKLFF